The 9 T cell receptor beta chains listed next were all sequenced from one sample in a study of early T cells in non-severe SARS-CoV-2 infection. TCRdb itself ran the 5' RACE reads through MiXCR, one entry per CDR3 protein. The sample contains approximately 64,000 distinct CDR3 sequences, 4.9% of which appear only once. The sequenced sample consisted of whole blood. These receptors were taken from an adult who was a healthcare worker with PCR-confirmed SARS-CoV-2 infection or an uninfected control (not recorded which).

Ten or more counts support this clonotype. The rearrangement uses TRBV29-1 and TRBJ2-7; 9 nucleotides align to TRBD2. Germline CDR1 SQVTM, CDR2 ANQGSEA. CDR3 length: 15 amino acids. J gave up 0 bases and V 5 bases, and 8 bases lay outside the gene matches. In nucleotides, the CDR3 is TGCAGCGTTCGACCGATAGCGGGGGACTCCTACGAGCAGTACTTC. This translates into CSVRPIAGDSYEQYF.

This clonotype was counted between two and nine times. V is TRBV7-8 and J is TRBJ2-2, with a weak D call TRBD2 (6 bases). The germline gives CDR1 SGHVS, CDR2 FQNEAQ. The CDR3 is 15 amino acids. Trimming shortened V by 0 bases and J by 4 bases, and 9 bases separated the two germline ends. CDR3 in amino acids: CASSLASEGTGELFF. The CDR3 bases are TGTGCCAGCAGCTTAGCATCGGAGGGCACCGGGGAGCTGTTTTTT.

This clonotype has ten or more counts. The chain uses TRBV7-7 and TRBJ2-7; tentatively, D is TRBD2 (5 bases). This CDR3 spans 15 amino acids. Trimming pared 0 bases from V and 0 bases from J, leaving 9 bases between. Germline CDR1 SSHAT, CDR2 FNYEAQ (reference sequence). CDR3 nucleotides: TGTGCCAGCAGCTTAGCGCGGACTCCCTCCTACGAGCAGTACTTC. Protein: CASSLARTPSYEQYF.

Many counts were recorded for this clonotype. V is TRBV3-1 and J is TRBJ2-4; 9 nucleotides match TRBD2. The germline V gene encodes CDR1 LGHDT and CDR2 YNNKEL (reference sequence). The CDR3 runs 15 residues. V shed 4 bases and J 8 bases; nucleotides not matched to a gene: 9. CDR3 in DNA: TGTGCCAGCAGCCCCCCAGCGGGGGGAAGGGACATTCAGTACTTC. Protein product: CASSPPAGGRDIQYF.

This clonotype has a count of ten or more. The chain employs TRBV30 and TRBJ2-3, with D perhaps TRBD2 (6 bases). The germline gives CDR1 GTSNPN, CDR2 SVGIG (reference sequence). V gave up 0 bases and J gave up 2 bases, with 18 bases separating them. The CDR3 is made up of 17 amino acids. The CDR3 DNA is TGTGCCTGGAGTGTACTGGATAGCGGTACTACCACAGATACGCAGTATTTT. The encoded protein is CAWSVLDSGTTTDTQYF.

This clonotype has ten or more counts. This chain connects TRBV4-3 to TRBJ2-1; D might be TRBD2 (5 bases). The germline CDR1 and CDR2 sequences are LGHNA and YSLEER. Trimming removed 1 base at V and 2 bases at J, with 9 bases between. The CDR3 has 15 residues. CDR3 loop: CASSQVSGAYNEQFF. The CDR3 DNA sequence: TGCGCCAGCAGCCAAGTGAGCGGAGCCTACAATGAGCAGTTCTTC.

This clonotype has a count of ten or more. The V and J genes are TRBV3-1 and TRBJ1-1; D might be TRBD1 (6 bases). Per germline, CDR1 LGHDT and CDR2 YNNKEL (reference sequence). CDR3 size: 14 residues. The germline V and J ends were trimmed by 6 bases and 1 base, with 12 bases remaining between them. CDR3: CASSMGGSNTEAFF. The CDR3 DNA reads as TGTGCCAGCAGTATGGGGGGCTCGAACACTGAAGCTTTCTTT.

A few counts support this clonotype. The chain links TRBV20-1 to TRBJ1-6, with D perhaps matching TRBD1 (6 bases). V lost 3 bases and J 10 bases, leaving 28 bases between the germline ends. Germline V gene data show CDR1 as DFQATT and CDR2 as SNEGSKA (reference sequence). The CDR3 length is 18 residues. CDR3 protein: CSARRGVFPGVEKSPLHF. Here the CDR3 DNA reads TGCAGTGCTAGGAGGGGGGTATTCCCAGGCGTCGAGAAATCACCCCTCCACTTT.

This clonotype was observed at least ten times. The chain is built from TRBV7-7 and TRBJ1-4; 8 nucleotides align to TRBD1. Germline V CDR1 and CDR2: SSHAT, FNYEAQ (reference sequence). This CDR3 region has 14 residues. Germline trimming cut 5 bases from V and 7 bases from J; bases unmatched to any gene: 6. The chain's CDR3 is CASSPDRGSEKLFF. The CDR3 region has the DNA TGTGCCAGCAGCCCTGACAGGGGTAGTGAAAAACTGTTTTTT.